This is a list of T cell receptor beta chains from one sample in a study of response to subunit inactivated influenza vaccine. From the RT-PCR reads, TCRdb called clonotypes with MiXCR, one entry per CDR3 protein. The sample holds 450,000 to 550,000 distinct CDR3 sequences, around 25% seen once. The sample consisted of CD4+ T cells sorted from PBMCs, taken roughly 5 days after vaccination. These TCRs come from a man in his forties or fifties who received an inactivated influenza vaccine. Each CDR3 is given with its conserved first and last residue. The order of the fields is clone size, V gene, D gene, J gene, CDR3 DNA, CDR3 protein. The D gene is left open where the match is weak. Part of the rows lack a size; the others show once, few, many or a class for expanded clones.

.,TRBV29-1,TRBD2,TRBJ2-3,TGCAGCGTTTGGGGACTAGCGGGAGGGCCGCTAGATACGCAGTATTTT,CSVWGLAGGPLDTQYF
few,TRBV7-2,.,TRBJ2-7,TGTGCCAGCAGCTTCATGTCCTACGAGCAGTACTTC,CASSFMSYEQYF
.,TRBV6-1,TRBD2,TRBJ2-1,TGTGCCAGCAGTGGCCCCGGGACTAGGGGCTGGAGCTCCTACAATGAGCAGTTCTTC,CASSGPGTRGWSSYNEQFF
few,TRBV7-2,TRBD2,TRBJ2-3,TGTGCCAGCAGCGAAACCGGGACTAGCGGCACAGATACGCAGTATTTT,CASSETGTSGTDTQYF
few,TRBV20-1,TRBD2,TRBJ2-5,TGCAGTGCTAGTAAGCGGGAAGGGACCCAGTACTTC,CSASKREGTQYF
.,TRBV6-5,TRBD2,TRBJ2-7,TGTGCCAGCAGTTCACTAGCGGGGTGGGCCTACGAGCAGTACTTC,CASSSLAGWAYEQYF
.,TRBV9,.,TRBJ1-5,TGTGCCAGCAGCGTAGCGGAGGGGGAGCCCCAGCATTTT,CASSVAEGEPQHF
.,TRBV6-2/TRBV6-3,.,TRBJ2-1,TGTGCCAGCAGTTACTCATTGCGGGTTAACAATGAGCAGTTCTTC,CASSYSLRVNNEQFF
.,TRBV7-2,.,TRBJ2-7,TGTGCCAGCAGCTTAAACAGGGTCTTCTACGAGCAGTACTTC,CASSLNRVFYEQYF
.,TRBV20-1,.,TRBJ2-1,TGCAGTGCTAGAAGGTGGGACGGGAGAAATGAGCAGTTCTTC,CSARRWDGRNEQFF
many,TRBV7-2,.,TRBJ2-6,TGTGCCAGCAGCTTAACAGGGAACGCCAACGTCCTGACTTTC,CASSLTGNANVLTF
.,TRBV4-2,TRBD1,TRBJ2-5,TGTGCCAGCAGCCAAGTTGCGACAGGGGAAGAGACCCAGTACTTC,CASSQVATGEETQYF
.,TRBV5-1,.,TRBJ2-1,TGCGCCAGCAGCCTGGAATTCAGAAAACACTTTGACAATGAGCAGTTCTTC,CASSLEFRKHFDNEQFF
.,TRBV5-1,.,TRBJ2-7,TGCGCCAGCAGAGAGACTCCCAACGACAGCGCCCGAGGGGAGCAGTACTTC,CASRETPNDSARGEQYF
.,TRBV7-2,.,TRBJ1-4,TGTGCCAGCAGCTTAGCGGGGATTGTGTATGAAAAACTGTTTTTT,CASSLAGIVYEKLFF
.,TRBV20-1,.,TRBJ2-3,TGCAGTGCTAGAGGGGGGGACAGAGATACGCAGTATTTT,CSARGGDRDTQYF
.,TRBV27,TRBD2,TRBJ2-1,TGTGCCAGCAGTTCCCTCGGACTAGCGGGATTCGATGAGCAGTTCTTC,CASSSLGLAGFDEQFF
few,TRBV29-1,.,TRBJ1-2,TGCAGCGTTGTACTCGGGATGGGCTACACCTTC,CSVVLGMGYTF
.,TRBV19,.,TRBJ1-1,TGTGCCAGTAGAAATCGGGGGACTGAAGCTTTCTTT,CASRNRGTEAFF
few,TRBV10-3,.,TRBJ2-5,TGTGCCATCAGCCCGACCAAGTACCAAGAGACCCAGTACTTC,CAISPTKYQETQYF
few,TRBV6-4,.,TRBJ2-7,TGTGCCAGCAGTGAAGGAGTTTGGGGCGAGCAGTACTTC,CASSEGVWGEQYF
.,TRBV28,.,TRBJ1-5,TGTGCCAGCACGGCGGGGGGCGATACCCAGCCCCAGCATTTT,CASTAGGDTQPQHF